This note documents a single T cell receptor beta chain sequence. The data were taken from a study of blood T cell repertoires in COVID-19. For the study at large: The United States, Italy and Spain supplied acute and convalescent COVID-19 samples. Sample material is recorded as cDNA or gDNA derived from T cells, B-cell-depleted T cells, or PBMCs.

Original processing notes: How many nucleated cells were present was estimated from reference gene primer amplification. This table comes from immunoSEQ multiplex PCR, and its TCRdb copy is limited to in-frame clones, with some not included. V and J calls and clone size are copied from that table; D and trimming were computed from the DNA. This sample has some 100,000 clones, with roughly 90% found just once. This TCR derives from a woman aged 55-69 years with acute or convalescent COVID-19. The material sequenced was peripheral blood.

CDR3 in DNA: TGTGCCAGCAAACAGTCGTATGGCTACACCTTC. Amino acid sequence: CASKQSYGYTF. This chain links TRBV2 with TRBJ1-2; D gene unclear. Germline V lookup: CDR1 SNHLY, CDR2 FYNNEI. V was cut by 7 bases and J by 5 bases, with 8 bases left in between. The CDR3 runs to 11 residues.